This T cell receptor beta chain emerged from a study of T cells after yellow fever vaccination. Study outcomes and limitations: Though weaker, the secondary response peaked faster, on day 5 versus 15. Abundant clonotypes from the bulk population could get into FACS-sorted repertoires as contaminants. Most clones from primary vaccination resurfaced after the booster (approximately 96% CD4, over 85% CD8).

The ends were cut back, 4 bases at V and 2 bases at J, with 14 bases in the middle. CDR3 size: 15 residues. CDR1 is MNHEY and CDR2 is SVGAGI in the germline V gene. This clonotype was seen many times. The antigen is not known. It was through 5'RACE template switching that TCR cDNA was made, with a universal primer site and UMIs added. TCRdb redid the calling of the 5' RACE reads with MiXCR, one entry per CDR3 protein. Of tens of thousands of distinct CDR3 sequences listed, more than 5.5% are singletons. The sequencing used CD8+ T cells sorted from PBMCs, collected on the day of the first yellow fever vaccination. This TCR derives from a man between 18 and 29 years old who received the YFV17D yellow fever vaccine. The V call is TRBV6-5, the J call TRBJ2-5, with a weak D call TRBD1 (7 bases). DNA for the CDR3: TGTGCCAGCAGTTCGGAGGGGGCTGAGCAAGAGACCCAGTACTTC. This translates into CASSSEGAEQETQYF.